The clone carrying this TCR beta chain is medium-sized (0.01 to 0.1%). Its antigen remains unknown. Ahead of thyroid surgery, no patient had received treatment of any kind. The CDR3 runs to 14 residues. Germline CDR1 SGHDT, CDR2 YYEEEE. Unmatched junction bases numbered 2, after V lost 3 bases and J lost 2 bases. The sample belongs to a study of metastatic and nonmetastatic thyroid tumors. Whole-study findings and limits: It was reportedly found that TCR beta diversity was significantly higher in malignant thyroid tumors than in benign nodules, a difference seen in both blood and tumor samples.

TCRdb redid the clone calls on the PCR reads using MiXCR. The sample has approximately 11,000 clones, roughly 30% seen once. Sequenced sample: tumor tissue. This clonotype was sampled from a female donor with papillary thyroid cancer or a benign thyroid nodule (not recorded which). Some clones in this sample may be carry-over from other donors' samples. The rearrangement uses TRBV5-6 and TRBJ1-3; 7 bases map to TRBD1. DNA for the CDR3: TGTGCCAGCAGCTCGACAGGGACTGGAAACACCATATATTTT. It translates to CASSSTGTGNTIYF.